The entry below describes one T cell receptor (beta chain). Its antigen is unknown. This entry is derived from a study of cytomegalovirus exposure and HLA in healthy donors. Across the whole study: The Caucasian-associated ancestry cluster contained approximately 81% of the roughly 400 genotyped donors. Broader study findings: Researchers reported that three CMV-associated chains were confirmed in vitro as CMV antigen-specific. Later work associated roughly 15,000 TCR beta sequences with HLA alleles at 0.05 false discovery rate.

The PCR ran on 60 Vbeta and 13 Jbeta primers. Sequencing used immunoSEQ multiplex PCR; TCRdb keeps in-frame clones, though not all of them. The repertoire consists of roughly 130,000 clones, with 80% to 90% occurring once and the leading ten covering about 10%. Germline V CDR1 and CDR2: MDHEN, SYDVKM. V lost 4 bases and J 7 bases, leaving 15 bases between the germline ends. CDR3 size: 14 residues. The sequence was collected from a male donor in good health and CMV-seropositive. The sample was PBMCs. J is TRBJ2-3 and V is TRBV28, with D perhaps TRBD2 (6 bases). The CDR3 loop is CASSSISGRNTQYF. Here the CDR3 DNA reads TGTGCCAGCAGTTCGATTAGCGGACGGAATACGCAGTATTTT.